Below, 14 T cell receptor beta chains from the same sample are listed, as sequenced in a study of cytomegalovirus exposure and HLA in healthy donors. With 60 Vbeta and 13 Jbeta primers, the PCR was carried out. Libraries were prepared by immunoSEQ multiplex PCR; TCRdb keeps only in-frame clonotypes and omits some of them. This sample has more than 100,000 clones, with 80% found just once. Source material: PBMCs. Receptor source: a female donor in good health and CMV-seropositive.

The CDR3 DNA sequence: TGTGCCATCAGTACTGCCGGGACAGGCTCCTACGAGCAGTACTTC. Protein: CAISTAGTGSYEQYF. The V gene is TRBV10-3, the J gene TRBJ2-7; TRBD1 agrees at 8 bases. The V gene's germline CDR1 is ENHRY and CDR2 SYGVKD. The CDR3 has 15 amino acids. With V trimmed by 5 bases and J by 0 bases, 6 bases remained unmatched.

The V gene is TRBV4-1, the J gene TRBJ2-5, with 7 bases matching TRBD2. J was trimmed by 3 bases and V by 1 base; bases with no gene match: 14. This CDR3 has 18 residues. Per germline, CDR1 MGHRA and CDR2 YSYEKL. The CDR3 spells CASSQGPGRRGIKETQYF. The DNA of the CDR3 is TGCGCCAGCAGCCAAGGACCCGGTAGGCGGGGGATCAAAGAGACCCAGTACTTC.

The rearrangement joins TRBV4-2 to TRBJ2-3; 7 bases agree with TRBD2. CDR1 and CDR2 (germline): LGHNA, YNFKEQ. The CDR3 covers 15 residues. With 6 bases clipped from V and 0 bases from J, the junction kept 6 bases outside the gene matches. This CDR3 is CASRRSGESTDTQYF. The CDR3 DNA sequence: TGTGCCAGCAGACGAAGCGGGGAAAGCACAGATACGCAGTATTTT.

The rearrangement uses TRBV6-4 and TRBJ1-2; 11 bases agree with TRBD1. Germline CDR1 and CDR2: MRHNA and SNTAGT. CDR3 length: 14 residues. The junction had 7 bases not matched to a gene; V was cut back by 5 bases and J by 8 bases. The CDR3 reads CASSTGQGAEGYTF. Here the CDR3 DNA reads TGTGCCAGCAGTACCGGACAGGGGGCGGAGGGCTACACCTTC.

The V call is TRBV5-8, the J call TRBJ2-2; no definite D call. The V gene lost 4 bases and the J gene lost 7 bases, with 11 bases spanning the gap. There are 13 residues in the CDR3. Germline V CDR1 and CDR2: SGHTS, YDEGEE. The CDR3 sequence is CASSLPLVGELFF. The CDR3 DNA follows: TGTGCCAGCAGCCTACCCTTGGTCGGGGAGCTGTTTTTT.

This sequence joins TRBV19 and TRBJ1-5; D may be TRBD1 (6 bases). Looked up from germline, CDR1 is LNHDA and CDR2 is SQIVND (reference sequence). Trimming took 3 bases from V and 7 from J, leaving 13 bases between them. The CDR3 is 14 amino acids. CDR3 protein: CASSIQGRRQPQHF. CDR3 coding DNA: TGTGCCAGTAGTATTCAGGGGCGGCGGCAGCCCCAGCATTTT.

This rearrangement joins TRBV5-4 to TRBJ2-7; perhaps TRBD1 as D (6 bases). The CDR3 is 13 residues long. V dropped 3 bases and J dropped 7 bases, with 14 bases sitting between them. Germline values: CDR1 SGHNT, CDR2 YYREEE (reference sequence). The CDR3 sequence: CASSSQDSGEQYF. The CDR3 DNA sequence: TGTGCCAGCAGCTCCCAGGACAGTGGGGAGCAGTACTTC.

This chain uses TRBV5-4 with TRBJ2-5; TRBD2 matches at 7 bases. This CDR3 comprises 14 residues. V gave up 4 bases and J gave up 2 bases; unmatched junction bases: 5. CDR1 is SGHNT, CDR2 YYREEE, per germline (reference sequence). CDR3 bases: TGTGCCAGCAGCCTGGGACTACCACAAGAGACCCAGTACTTC. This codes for CASSLGLPQETQYF.

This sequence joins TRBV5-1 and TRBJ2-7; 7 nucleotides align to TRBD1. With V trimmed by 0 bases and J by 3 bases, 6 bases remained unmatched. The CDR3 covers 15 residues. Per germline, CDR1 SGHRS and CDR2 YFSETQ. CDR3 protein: CASSLGGGQYYEQYF. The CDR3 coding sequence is TGCGCCAGCAGCTTGGGAGGGGGCCAATACTACGAGCAGTACTTC.

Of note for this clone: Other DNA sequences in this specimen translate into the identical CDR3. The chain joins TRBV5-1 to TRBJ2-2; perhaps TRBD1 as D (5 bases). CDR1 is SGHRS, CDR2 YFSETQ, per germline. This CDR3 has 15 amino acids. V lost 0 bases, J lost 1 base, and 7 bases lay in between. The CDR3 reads CASSLVQGNTGELFF. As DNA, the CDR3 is TGCGCCAGCAGCTTGGTGCAGGGGAACACCGGGGAGCTGTTTTTT.

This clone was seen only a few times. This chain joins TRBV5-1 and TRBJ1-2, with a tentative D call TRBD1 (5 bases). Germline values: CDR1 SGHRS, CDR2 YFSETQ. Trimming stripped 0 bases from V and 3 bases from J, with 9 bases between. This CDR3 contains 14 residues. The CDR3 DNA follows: TGCGCCAGCAGCTTGGCGCCAGGGCACTATGGCTACACCTTC. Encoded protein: CASSLAPGHYGYTF.

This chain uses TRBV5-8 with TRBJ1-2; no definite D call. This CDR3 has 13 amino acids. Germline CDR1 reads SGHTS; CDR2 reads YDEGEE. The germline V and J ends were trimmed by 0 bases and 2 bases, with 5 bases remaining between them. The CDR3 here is CASSLAQNYGYTF. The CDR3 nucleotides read TGTGCCAGCAGCTTGGCACAGAACTATGGCTACACCTTC.

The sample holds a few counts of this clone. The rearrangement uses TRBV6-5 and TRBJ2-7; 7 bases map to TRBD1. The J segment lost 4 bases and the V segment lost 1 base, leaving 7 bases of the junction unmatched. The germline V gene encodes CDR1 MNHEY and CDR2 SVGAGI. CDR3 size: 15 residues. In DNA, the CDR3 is TGTGCCAGCAGTTACTGGGGGACAGTTGGGTACGAGCAGTACTTC. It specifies CASSYWGTVGYEQYF.

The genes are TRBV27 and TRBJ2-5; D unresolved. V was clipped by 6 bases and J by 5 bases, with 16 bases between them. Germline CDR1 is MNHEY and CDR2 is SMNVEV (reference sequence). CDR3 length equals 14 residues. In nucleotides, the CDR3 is TGTGCCAGCAGCACCCTGGGCGTATGGGAGACCCAGTACTTC. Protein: CASSTLGVWETQYF.